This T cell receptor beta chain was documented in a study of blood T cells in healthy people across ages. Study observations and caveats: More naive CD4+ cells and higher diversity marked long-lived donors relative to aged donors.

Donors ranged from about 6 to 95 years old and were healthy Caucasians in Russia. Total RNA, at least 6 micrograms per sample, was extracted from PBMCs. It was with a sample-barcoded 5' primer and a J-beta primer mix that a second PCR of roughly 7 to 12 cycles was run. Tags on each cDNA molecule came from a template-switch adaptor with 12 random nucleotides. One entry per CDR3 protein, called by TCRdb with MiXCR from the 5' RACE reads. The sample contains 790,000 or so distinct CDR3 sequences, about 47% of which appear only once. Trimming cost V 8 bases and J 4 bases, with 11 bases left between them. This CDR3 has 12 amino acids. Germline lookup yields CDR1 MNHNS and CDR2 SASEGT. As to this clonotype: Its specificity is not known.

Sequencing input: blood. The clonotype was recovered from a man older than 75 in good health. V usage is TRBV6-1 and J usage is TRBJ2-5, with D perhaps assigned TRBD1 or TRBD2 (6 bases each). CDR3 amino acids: CASARGRETQYF. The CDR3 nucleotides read TGTGCCAGCGCTCGGGGGCGAGAGACCCAGTACTTC.